This TCR beta chain was captured in a study of molecular identifiers for immune sequencing clone quantification. In the study overall: In replicates, RNA taken from 20,000 or 100,000 naive CD8 cells was divided five ways, and four portions underwent sequencing.

V lost 5 bases, J lost 9 bases, and 9 bases stayed unmatched. There are 13 residues in the CDR3. Using a CD8+CD4-CCR7+CD45RA+ phenotype, naive CD8 T cells were sorted. Previously described methods and listed TCR primers were employed for the bulk TCR libraries. TCRdb reprocessed the PCR reads with MiXCR, giving one entry per CDR3 protein. The table records under 15,000 distinct CDR3 sequences, more than 15% of them present only once. Ten or more counts support this clonotype. V usage is TRBV12-3 or TRBV12-4 and J usage is TRBJ1-1; 7 positions match TRBD1. The TCR comes from a human donor in good health. Some libraries in this study had Jurkat cell RNA spiked in. The sequenced sample was naive CD8+ T cells from blood, with Jurkat cell RNA spiked in. Subset defined: FACS-sorted CD8+CD4-CCR7+CD45RA+ naive T cells. CDR3 in DNA: TGTGCCAGCAGTGATGACAGGGAAGGTAAAGCTTTCTTT. Translating gives CASSDDREGKAFF.